This T cell receptor (beta chain) emerged from a study of blood T cell repertoires in COVID-19. Study in general: Some COVID-19 samples were acute and others convalescent; all came from the United States, Italy and Spain. The cDNA or gDNA used as material had been derived from T cells, B-cell-depleted T cells, or PBMCs.

The germline CDR1 and CDR2 sequences are SNHLY and FYNNEI. Trimming pared 9 bases from V and 1 base from J, leaving 7 bases between. The CDR3 sequence is 11 residues long. Original handling: Nucleated cell counts were estimated from reference gene primer amplification. Assay: immunoSEQ multiplex PCR; the TCRdb copy retains only in-frame clones and omits some. V and J calls and clone size come straight from that table; D and trimming were deduced from the DNA. Of about 160,000 clones in the sample, about 83% were seen once. The origin of this receptor is a woman in her seventies with COVID-19, enrolled during active disease. This chain connects TRBV2 to TRBJ2-7; no clear D gene. Sequencing was done on a sample of peripheral blood. Here the CDR3 reads CASSNSYEQYF. The CDR3 nucleotides are TGTGCCAGTTCTAATTCCTACGAGCAGTACTTC.